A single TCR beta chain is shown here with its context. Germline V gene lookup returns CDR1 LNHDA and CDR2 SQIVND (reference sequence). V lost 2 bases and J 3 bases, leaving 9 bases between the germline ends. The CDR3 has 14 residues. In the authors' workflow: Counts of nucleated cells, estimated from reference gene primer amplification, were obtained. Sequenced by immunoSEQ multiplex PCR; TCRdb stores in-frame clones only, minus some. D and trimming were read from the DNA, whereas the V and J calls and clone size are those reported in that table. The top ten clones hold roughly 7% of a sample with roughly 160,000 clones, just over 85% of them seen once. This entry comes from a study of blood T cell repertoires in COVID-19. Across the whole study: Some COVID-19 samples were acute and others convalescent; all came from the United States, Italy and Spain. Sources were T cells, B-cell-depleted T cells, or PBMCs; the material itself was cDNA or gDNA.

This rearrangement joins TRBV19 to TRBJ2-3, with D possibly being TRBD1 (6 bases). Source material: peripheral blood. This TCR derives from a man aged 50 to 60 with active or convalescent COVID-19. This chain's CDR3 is CASSIKGDTDTQYF. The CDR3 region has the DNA TGTGCCAGTAGTATAAAGGGGGATACAGATACGCAGTATTTT.